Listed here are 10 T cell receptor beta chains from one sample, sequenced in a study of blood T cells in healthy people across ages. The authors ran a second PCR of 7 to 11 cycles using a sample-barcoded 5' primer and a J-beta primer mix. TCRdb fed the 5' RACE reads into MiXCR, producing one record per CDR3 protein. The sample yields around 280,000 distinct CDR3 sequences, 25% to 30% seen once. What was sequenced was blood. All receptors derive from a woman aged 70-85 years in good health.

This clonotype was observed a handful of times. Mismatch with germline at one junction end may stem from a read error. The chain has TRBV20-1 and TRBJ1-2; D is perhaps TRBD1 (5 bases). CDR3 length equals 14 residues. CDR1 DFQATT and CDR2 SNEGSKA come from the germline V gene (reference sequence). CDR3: CSSLPGFRNYGNTF. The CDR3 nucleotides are TGCAGTTCTCTACCAGGGTTCCGGAATTATGGCAACACCTTC.

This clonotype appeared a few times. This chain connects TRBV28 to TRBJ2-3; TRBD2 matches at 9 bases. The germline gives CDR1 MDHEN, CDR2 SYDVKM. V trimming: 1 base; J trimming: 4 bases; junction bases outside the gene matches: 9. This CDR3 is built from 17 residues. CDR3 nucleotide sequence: TGTGCCAGCAGTTTATATGGCGGGAGGGCCACGGCAGATACGCAGTATTTT. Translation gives CASSLYGGRATADTQYF.

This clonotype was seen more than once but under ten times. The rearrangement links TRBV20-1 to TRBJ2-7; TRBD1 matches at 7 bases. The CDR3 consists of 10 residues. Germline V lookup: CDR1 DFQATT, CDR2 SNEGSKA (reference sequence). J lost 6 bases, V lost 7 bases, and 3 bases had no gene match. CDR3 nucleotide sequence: TGCAGTGTTGACAGGGTCGAGCAGTACTTC. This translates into CSVDRVEQYF.

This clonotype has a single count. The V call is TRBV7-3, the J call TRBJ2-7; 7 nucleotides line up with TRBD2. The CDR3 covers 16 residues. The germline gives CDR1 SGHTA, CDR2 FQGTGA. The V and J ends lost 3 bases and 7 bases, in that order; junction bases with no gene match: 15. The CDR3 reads CASSFYVRDYPREQYF. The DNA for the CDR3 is TGTGCCAGCAGCTTCTATGTCCGGGACTACCCTCGGGAGCAGTACTTC.

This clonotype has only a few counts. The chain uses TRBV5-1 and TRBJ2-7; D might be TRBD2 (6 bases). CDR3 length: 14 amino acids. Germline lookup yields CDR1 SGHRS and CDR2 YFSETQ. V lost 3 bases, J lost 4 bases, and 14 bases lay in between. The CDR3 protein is CASSSGVTVYEQYF. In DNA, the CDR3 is TGCGCCAGCAGCTCGGGAGTCACAGTATACGAGCAGTACTTC.

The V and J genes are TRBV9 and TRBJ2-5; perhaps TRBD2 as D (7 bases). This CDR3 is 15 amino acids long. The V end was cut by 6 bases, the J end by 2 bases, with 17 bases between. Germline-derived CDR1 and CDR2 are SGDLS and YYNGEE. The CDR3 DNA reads TGTGCCAGCAATCTGCAGGGGACTACACAAGAGACCCAGTACTTC. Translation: CASNLQGTTQETQYF.

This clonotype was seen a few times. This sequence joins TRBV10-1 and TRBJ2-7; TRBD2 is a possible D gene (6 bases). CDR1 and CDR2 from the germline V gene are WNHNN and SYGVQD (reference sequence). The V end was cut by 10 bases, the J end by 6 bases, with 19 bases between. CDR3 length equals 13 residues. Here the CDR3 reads CATRRGEGFEQYF. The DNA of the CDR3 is TGCGCCACCCGGAGGGGAGAGGGATTCGAGCAGTACTTC.

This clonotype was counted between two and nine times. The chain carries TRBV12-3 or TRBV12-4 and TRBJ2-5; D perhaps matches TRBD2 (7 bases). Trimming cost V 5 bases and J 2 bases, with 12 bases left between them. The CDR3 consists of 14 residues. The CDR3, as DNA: TGTGCCAGCAGTCTCAGGGGAGGGCAAGAGACCCAGTACTTC. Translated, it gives CASSLRGGQETQYF.

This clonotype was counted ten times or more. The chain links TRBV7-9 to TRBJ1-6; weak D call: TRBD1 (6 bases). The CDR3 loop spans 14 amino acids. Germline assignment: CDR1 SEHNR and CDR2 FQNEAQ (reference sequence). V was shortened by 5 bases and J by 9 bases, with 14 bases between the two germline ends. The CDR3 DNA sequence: TGTGCCAGCAGCCCGCCGGGGGCAAGTTCACCCCTCCACTTT. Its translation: CASSPPGASSPLHF.

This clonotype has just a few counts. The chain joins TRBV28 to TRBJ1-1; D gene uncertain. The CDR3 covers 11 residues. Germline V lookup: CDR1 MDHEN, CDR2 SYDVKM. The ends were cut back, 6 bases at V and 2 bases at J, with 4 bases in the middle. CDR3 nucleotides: TGTGCCAGCAGGTATAACACTGAAGCTTTCTTT. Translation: CASRYNTEAFF.